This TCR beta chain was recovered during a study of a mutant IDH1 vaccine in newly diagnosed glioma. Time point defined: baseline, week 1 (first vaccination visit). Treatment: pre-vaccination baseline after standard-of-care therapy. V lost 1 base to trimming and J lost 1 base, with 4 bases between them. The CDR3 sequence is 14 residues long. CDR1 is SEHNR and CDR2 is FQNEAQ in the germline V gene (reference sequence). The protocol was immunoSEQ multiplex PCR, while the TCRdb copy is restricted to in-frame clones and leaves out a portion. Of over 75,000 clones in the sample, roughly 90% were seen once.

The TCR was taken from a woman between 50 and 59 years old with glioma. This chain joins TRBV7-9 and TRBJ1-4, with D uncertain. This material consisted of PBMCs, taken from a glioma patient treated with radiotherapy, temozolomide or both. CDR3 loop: CASSLGETNEKLFF. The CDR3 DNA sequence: TGTGCCAGCAGCTTAGGGGAAACTAATGAAAAACTGTTTTTT.